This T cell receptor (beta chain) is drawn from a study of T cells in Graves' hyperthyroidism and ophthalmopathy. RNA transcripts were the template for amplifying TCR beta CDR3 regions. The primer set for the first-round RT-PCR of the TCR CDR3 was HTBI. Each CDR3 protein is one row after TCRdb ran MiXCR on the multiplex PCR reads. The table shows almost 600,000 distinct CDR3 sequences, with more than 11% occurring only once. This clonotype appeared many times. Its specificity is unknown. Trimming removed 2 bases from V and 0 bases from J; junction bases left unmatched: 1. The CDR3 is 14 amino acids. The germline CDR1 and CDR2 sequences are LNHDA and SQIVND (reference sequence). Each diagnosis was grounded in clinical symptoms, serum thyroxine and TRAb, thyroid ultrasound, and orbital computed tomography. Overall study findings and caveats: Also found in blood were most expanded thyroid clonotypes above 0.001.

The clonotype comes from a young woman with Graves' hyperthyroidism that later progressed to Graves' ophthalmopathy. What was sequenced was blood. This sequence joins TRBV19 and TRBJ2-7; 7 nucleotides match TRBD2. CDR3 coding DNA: TGTGCCAGTAGTATACGGGGGGACTCCTACGAGCAGTACTTC. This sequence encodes CASSIRGDSYEQYF.